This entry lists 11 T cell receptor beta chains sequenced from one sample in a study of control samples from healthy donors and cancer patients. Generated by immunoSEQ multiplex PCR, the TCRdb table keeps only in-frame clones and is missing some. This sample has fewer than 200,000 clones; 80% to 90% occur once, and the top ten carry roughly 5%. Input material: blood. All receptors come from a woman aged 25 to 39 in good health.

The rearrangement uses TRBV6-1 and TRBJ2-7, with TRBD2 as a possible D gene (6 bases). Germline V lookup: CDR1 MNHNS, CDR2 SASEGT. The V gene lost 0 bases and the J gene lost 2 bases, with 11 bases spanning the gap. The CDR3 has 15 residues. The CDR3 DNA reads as TGTGCCAGCAGTGAAGCAGGAGGGCCCCCCTACGAGCAGTACTTC. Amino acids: CASSEAGGPPYEQYF.

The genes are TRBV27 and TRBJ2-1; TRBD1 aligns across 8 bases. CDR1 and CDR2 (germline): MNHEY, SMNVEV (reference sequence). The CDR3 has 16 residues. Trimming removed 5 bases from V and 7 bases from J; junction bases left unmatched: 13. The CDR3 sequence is CASSPHPGQVINEQFF. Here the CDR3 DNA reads TGTGCCAGCAGTCCCCATCCGGGACAGGTTATTAATGAGCAGTTCTTC.

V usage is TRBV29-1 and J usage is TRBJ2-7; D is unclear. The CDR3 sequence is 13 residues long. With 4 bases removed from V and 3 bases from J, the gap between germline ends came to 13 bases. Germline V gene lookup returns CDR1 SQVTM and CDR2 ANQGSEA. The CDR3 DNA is TGCAGCGTTGGAGGTCCGTTAATCTACGAGCAGTACGTC. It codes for CSVGGPLIYEQYV.

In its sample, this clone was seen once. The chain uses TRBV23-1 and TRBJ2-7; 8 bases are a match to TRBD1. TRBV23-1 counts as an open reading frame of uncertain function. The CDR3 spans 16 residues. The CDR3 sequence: CASGHTVGTGPYEQYV. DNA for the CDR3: TGCGCCAGCGGTCACACAGTCGGGACAGGACCCTACGAGCAGTACGTC.

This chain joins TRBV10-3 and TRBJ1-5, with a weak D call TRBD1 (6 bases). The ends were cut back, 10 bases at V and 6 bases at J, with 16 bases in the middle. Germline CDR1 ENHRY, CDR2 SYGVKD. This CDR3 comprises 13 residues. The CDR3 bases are TGTGCCACCCGTCACAGGGATGGTCAGCCCCAGCATTTT. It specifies CATRHRDGQPQHF.

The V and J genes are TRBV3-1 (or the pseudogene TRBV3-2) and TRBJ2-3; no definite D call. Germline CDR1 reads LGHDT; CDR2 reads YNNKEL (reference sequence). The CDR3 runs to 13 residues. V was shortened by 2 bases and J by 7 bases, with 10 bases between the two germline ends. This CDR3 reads CASSQPTSYTQYF. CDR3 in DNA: TGTGCCAGCAGCCAACCAACTTCTTATACGCAGTATTTT.

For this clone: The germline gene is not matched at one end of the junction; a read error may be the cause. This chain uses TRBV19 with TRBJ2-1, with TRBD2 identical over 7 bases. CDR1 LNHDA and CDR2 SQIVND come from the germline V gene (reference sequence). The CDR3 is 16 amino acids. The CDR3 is CASTIETASGTNEQFF. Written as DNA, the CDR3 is TGTGCCAGTACTATAGAGACGGCTAGCGGAACCAATGAGCAGTTCTTC.

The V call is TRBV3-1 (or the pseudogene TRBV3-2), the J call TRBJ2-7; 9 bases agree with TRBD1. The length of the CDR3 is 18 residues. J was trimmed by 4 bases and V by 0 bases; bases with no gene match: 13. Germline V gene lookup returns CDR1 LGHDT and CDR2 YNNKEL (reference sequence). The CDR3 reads CASSQDYPRDRAKYEQYF. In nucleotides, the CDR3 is TGTGCCAGCAGCCAAGACTATCCGAGGGACAGGGCAAAGTACGAGCAGTACTTC.

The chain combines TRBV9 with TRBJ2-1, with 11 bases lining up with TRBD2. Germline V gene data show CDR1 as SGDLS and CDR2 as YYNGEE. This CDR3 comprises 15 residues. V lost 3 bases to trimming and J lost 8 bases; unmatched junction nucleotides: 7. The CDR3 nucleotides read TGTGCCAGCAGCGATTATAGCGGGAGGGCCTATGAGCAGTTCTTC. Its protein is CASSDYSGRAYEQFF.

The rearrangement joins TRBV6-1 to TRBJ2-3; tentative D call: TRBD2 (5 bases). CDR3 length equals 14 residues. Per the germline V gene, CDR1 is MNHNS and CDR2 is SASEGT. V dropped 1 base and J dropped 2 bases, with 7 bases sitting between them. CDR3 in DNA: TGTGCCAGCAGTGAAGAGACTAACACAGATACGCAGTATTTT. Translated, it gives CASSEETNTDTQYF.

The DNA for the CDR3 is TGTGCCAGTAGTAATAAAGCGGGGTCTAGCAATCAGCCCCAGCATTTT. Translating gives CASSNKAGSSNQPQHF. The genes are TRBV19 and TRBJ1-5; D is ambiguous. This CDR3 is 16 amino acids long. V shed 4 bases and J shed 0 bases, with 13 bases lying between them. Germline V gene lookup returns CDR1 LNHDA and CDR2 SQIVND (reference sequence).